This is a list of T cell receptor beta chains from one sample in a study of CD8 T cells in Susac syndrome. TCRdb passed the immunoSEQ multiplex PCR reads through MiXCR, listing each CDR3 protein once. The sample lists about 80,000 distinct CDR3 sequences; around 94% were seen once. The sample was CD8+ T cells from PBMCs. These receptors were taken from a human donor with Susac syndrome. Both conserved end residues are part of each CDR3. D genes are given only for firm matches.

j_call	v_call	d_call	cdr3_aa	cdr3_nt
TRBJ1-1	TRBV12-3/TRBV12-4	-	CASSLDSGTTEAFF	TGTGCCAGCAGCTTGGACAGCGGGACCACTGAAGCTTTCTTT
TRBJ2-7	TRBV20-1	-	CSEDVISSYEQYF	TGCAGTGAGGACGTCATCAGCTCCTACGAGCAGTACTTC
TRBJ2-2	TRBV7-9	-	CASDTGSMARELFF	TGTGCCAGCGATACAGGGTCGATGGCTCGGGAGCTGTTTTTT
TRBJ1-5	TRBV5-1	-	CASIVDSSNQPQHF	TGCGCCAGCATTGTTGACAGCAGTAATCAGCCCCAGCATTTT
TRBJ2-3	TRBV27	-	CASTESVASIDTQYF	TGTGCCAGCACCGAGTCGGTAGCCTCTATAGATACGCAGTATTTT
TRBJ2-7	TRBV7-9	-	CASSLVGPRGTVSYEQYF	TGTGCCAGCAGCTTAGTAGGCCCCCGCGGGACGGTTTCCTACGAGCAGTACTTC
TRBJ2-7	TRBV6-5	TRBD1	CASSSRDREFYEQYF	TGTGCCAGCAGTTCCCGGGACAGGGAGTTCTACGAGCAGTACTTC
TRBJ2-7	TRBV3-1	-	CASSQFQEEQYF	TGTGCCAGCAGCCAATTCCAGGAAGAGCAGTACTTC
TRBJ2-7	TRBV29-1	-	CSVGTPYEQYF	TGCAGCGTTGGGACTCCCTACGAGCAGTACTTC
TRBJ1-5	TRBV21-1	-	CASRVYSNQPQHF	TGTGCCAGCCGGGTCTATAGCAATCAGCCCCAGCATTTT
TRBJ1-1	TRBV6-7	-	CASSYSVEGFTEAFF	TGTGCCAGCAGTTACTCGGTCGAAGGATTCACTGAAGCTTTCTTT
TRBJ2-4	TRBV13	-	CATKEGDAKNIQYF	TGTGCCACCAAGGAGGGGGATGCCAAAAACATTCAGTACTTC